Each of the 13 T cell receptor beta chains below was sequenced from the same sample in a study of blood T cell repertoires in COVID-19. Sequencing used immunoSEQ multiplex PCR; TCRdb keeps in-frame clones, though not all of them. The sample yields roughly 11,000 clones, 65% to 90% seen once. The sample consisted of peripheral blood. The receptors were sampled from a human donor in a cohort sampled during active COVID-19.

The chain uses TRBV18 and TRBJ2-2, with 14 bases aligning to TRBD2. CDR1 and CDR2 (germline): KGHSH, LQKENI. V shed 3 bases, J shed 1 base, and the junction held 4 bases outside the gene matches. There are 18 residues in the CDR3. The CDR3 sequence is CASSPGTSGGVNTGELFF. The CDR3 DNA reads as TGTGCCAGCTCACCTGGGACTAGCGGGGGAGTGAACACCGGGGAGCTGTTTTTT. Together with reference TRBV18 and TRBJ2-2, the CDR3 gives the full variable domain: NAGVMQNPRHLVRRRGQEARLRCSPMKGHSHVYWYRQLPEEGLKFMVYLQKENIIDESGMPKERFSAEFPKEGPSILRIQQVVRGDSAAYFCASSPGTSGGVNTGELFFGEGSRLTVL.

This clone was observed a handful of times. The V and J genes are TRBV7-9 and TRBJ1-1; perhaps TRBD1 as D (5 bases). Germline CDR1 and CDR2: SEHNR and FQNEAQ (reference sequence). Between the trimmed V and J ends, which lost 11 bases and 0 bases, there was a span of 10 bases. The CDR3 covers 12 residues. CDR3 region: CAGQGMNTEAFF. CDR3 DNA: TGTGCCGGTCAGGGAATGAACACTGAAGCTTTCTTT. Full variable domain (remainder filled in from reference TRBV7-9 and TRBJ1-1): DTGVSQNPRHKITKRGQNVTFRCDPISEHNRLYWYRQTLGQGPEFLTYFQNEAQLEKSRLLSDRFSAERPKGSFSTLEIQRTEQGDSAMYLCAGQGMNTEAFFGQGTRLTVV.

This clone was found once. The genes are TRBV18 and TRBJ2-5, with TRBD1 matching 9 bases. Germline values: CDR1 KGHSH, CDR2 LQKENI. V was clipped by 2 bases and J by 5 bases; unmatched bases: 3. The CDR3 is 14 residues long. As DNA, the CDR3 is TGTGCCAGCTCACCAACAGGGGGCCGGGAGACCCAGTACTTC. Translation: CASSPTGGRETQYF. Full variable domain (missing parts from reference TRBV18 and TRBJ2-5): NAGVMQNPRHLVRRRGQEARLRCSPMKGHSHVYWYRQLPEEGLKFMVYLQKENIIDESGMPKERFSAEFPKEGPSILRIQQVVRGDSAAYFCASSPTGGRETQYFGPGTRLLVL.

The chain is built from TRBV6-5 and TRBJ1-3; D is undetermined. Germline CDR1 and CDR2: MNHEY and SVGAGI. Deletions cut 0 bases from V and 3 bases from J, with 6 bases between. CDR3 size: 14 residues. CDR3 coding DNA: TGTGCCAGCAGTTACTCGATCGGTGGAAACACCATATATTTT. Protein: CASSYSIGGNTIYF.

The V and J genes are TRBV28 and TRBJ1-3, with D perhaps matching TRBD1 (6 bases). The CDR3 is 15 residues long. Germline-derived CDR1 and CDR2 are MDHEN and SYDVKM. Trimming pared 4 bases from V and 4 bases from J, leaving 14 bases between. The CDR3 loop is CASSSHGGAGNTIYF. CDR3 bases: TGTGCCAGCAGTTCGCATGGGGGGGCGGGAAACACCATATATTTT.

This clone was detected only once. The chain carries TRBV5-8 and TRBJ1-1; tentatively, D is TRBD1 (5 bases). The CDR3 consists of 14 residues. Germline assignment: CDR1 SGHTS and CDR2 YDEGEE. V was clipped by 10 bases and J by 1 base, with 17 bases between them. As DNA, the CDR3 is TGTGCCTCAGGAGAGCCAGGGCGGAACACTGAAGCTTTCTTT. It encodes CASGEPGRNTEAFF.

The chain links TRBV7-3 to TRBJ1-2; the D is unclear. From germline, CDR1 is SGHTA and CDR2 FQGTGA. Trimming left V 2 bases short and J 3 bases short, with 7 bases between. The CDR3 consists of 13 residues. The CDR3 nucleotides read TGTGCCAGCAGCTTAGGCGGCTACTATGGCTACACCTTC. It yields the protein CASSLGGYYGYTF.

The chain links TRBV6-5 to TRBJ2-5; 10 bases line up with TRBD1. CDR1 is MNHEY, CDR2 SVGAGI, per germline. The CDR3 is 13 residues long. The junction had 3 bases not matched to a gene; V was cut back by 6 bases and J by 5 bases. The CDR3, as DNA: TGTGCCAGCAGCCGGACAGGGGGGGAGACCCAGTACTTC. Encoded protein: CASSRTGGETQYF.

The rearrangement joins TRBV25-1 to TRBJ1-2; the match to TRBD1 covers 7 bases. From germline, CDR1 is MGHDK and CDR2 SYGVNS. Trimming cost V 4 bases and J 2 bases; bases outside gene matches: 10. The CDR3 is made up of 16 amino acids. CDR3 sequence (DNA): TGTGCCAGCAGTGCAAGACTTAACAGGGGCAACTATGGCTACACCTTC. As protein: CASSARLNRGNYGYTF.

J is TRBJ2-7 and V is TRBV6-2 or TRBV6-3; 7 nucleotides agree with TRBD2. The junction had 6 bases not matched to a gene; V was cut back by 5 bases and J by 2 bases. This CDR3 is 14 amino acids long. Germline CDR1 MNHEY, CDR2 SVGEGT. The CDR3 DNA reads TGTGCCAGCAGTGGCGGGGGTCTGCCCTACGAGCAGTACTTC. Translation gives CASSGGGLPYEQYF.

The rearrangement uses TRBV5-8 and TRBJ1-6; tentatively, D is TRBD1 (6 bases). In germline, CDR1 is SGHTS, CDR2 YDEGEE. The CDR3 contains 17 residues. V lost 0 bases and J lost 7, with 17 bases in between. The CDR3 nucleotides are TGTGCCAGCAGCTTGGTCCAGGGGCTCTACCTCAATTCACCCCTCCACTTT. Its protein product is CASSLVQGLYLNSPLHF.

V usage is TRBV25-1 and J usage is TRBJ2-1; D may be TRBD2 (6 bases). The V and J ends lost 3 bases and 4 bases respectively, with 16 bases between them. The germline V gene encodes CDR1 MGHDK and CDR2 SYGVNS. The CDR3 is 16 residues long. The CDR3 protein is CASSDLYRRGYNEQFF. The DNA for the CDR3 is TGTGCCAGCAGTGATCTCTACAGGAGGGGATACAATGAGCAGTTCTTC.

The genes are TRBV25-1 and TRBJ1-4, with D perhaps matching TRBD1 (6 bases). V gave up 4 bases and J gave up 10 bases, with 25 bases separating them. Germline V CDR1 and CDR2: MGHDK, SYGVNS. This CDR3 is built from 17 residues. The CDR3 nucleotides are TGTGCCAGCAGTGGAAACCATTACAGGGTGCCGGCGGGAAAACTGTTTTTT. Translated: CASSGNHYRVPAGKLFF.